This TCR beta chain was sequenced during a study of shared clonotypes between healthy human individuals. Clones were sequenced by immunoSEQ multiplex PCR, and TCRdb holds only the in-frame ones, with some missing. The table records over a million clones, around 78% of them present only once. As for this clone: The antigen remains unidentified.

Study-level findings and limits: Depth was large, yet rarefaction showed that sorted-subset sequencing was incomplete. Across subsets, estimated richness was generally greater for naive than for memory populations.

A CD45RA+ naive subset and a CD45RA-negative memory subset were split from CD4+ cells. The CDR3 runs 13 residues. Germline lookup yields CDR1 MDHEN and CDR2 SYDVKM. The V and J ends lost 5 bases and 4 bases, in that order; junction bases with no gene match: 0. The sequencing sample was made of memory CD4+ T cells from PBMCs. The subset denotes: CD45RA-negative fraction. This sequence joins TRBV28 and TRBJ2-2; 8 bases are a match to TRBD1. The origin of this receptor is a young man in good health. Some clones in this sample may be carry-over from other donors' samples. This CDR3 reads CASSQGATGELFF. In DNA, the CDR3 is TGTGCCAGCAGTCAGGGGGCCACCGGGGAGCTGTTTTTT. Looking up the rest from reference TRBV28 and TRBJ2-2 gives the full variable domain: DVKVTQSSRYLVKRTGEKVFLECVQDMDHENMFWYRQDPGLGLRLIYFSYDVKMKEKGDIPEGYSVSREKKERFSLILESASTNQTSMYLCASSQGATGELFFGEGSRLTVL.